Described below is a single T cell receptor beta chain sequence and its context. Its antigen is unknown. Looked up from germline, CDR1 is DFQATT and CDR2 is SNEGSKA (reference sequence). V lost 5 bases and J 4 bases, leaving 8 bases between the germline ends. The CDR3 contains 11 residues. This specimen comes from a study of T cell responses to AZD1222 COVID-19 vaccine. Findings and limits, study-wide: CD4 TCRs associated with vaccination spanned spike, dominating at 160-218 and 743-854. The sample set comprised mostly white British donors with more females, and clonal diversity was possibly underestimated.

Profiling relied on immunoSEQ multiplex PCR, and the TCRdb table lists in-frame clones only, not all of them. In the table there are 100,000 to 150,000 clones, approximately 92% of which are singletons. V gene TRBV20-1 combines with J gene TRBJ1-2; D might be TRBD1 (5 bases). The sequence came from an adult in good health. The sample in question was peripheral blood, obtained on day 0 of AZD1222 vaccination. CDR3 sequence reads: CSASGIYGYTF. In DNA form, the CDR3 reads TGCAGTGCTTCAGGGATCTATGGCTACACCTTC.